The subject of this entry is one T cell receptor beta chain. It has no known antigen specificity. No clone much larger than this one lies a single base away; base qualities are absent. This sample stems from a study of response to subunit inactivated influenza vaccine (dated by TCRdb to 2016 to 2019). About the full investigation: The study used deep quantitative T cell receptor repertoire profiling to track responses to a trivalent subunit inactivated influenza vaccine. Paper-wide results and their limitations: According to the authors, only a limited number of new T cells may be recruited by each seasonal influenza vaccination.

Library prep was done by RT-PCR. The listed sequencing device is Illumina HiSeq 2500. TCRdb reran the public reads through fastp at Q25 and MiXCR, keeping productive beta chains. When rows share a CDR3 protein, they turn into one entry using the most common DNA and genes. Across this sample there are about 650,000 distinct CDR3 sequences, with 15% to 18% seen only once. The ten top clones hold under 14% of the sample. The sequence came from a man aged 45 to 65 who received an inactivated influenza vaccine. Donor details come from another sample of the same person, matched by shared clones. Sequencing used PBMCs from blood, obtained roughly 13 days after vaccination.

Read as DNA, the sequence is TGTGCCAACTACTCAAGGGGTTATAGCAATCAGCCCCAGCATTTT. This is translated as CANYSRGYSNQPQHF. Recombination connected TRBV6-2 or TRBV6-3 to TRBJ1-5; 5 matching bases give a weak D call of TRBD1. According to the germline V gene, CDR1 reads MNHEY and CDR2 reads SVGEGT. V is clipped by 10 bases and J by 0 bases, and the sequence between their germline boundaries is 16 bases long. Counted from cysteine to phenylalanine, this CDR3 has 15 amino acids. This entry keeps only the CDR3 DNA: 45 bases, framed from base 1.